This entry concerns a single T cell receptor beta chain. The antigen is not known. Sequencing was performed with immunoSEQ multiplex PCR; in TCRdb, only in-frame clones are kept and a portion is missing. Here the sample spans some 180,000 clones, 81% being singletons. The donors belonged to the approximately 120-subject validation cohort, separate from the approximately 700-subject first cohort. Germline trimming cut 8 bases from V and 3 bases from J; bases unmatched to any gene: 12. Germline values: CDR1 LNHDA, CDR2 SQIVND (reference sequence). This CDR3 is built from 16 residues. This sample is drawn from a study of cytomegalovirus exposure and HLA in healthy donors. Regarding the study as a whole: First-cohort TCR clusters were later found to tend to co-occur in the 120 validation repertoires.

Source material: PBMCs. This TCR was sampled from a woman aged 25 to 45 in good health and CMV-seronegative. The chain has TRBV19 and TRBJ2-5; 10 bases agree with TRBD1. CDR3 residues: CASSTATTGGEETQYF. CDR3 in DNA: TGTGCCAGTTCAACAGCCACGACAGGGGGCGAAGAGACCCAGTACTTC.